The rows below give T cell receptor beta chains drawn from one sample of a study of identical twins. TCRdb passed the 5' RACE reads through MiXCR, listing each CDR3 protein once. This sample yields 600,000 to 700,000 distinct CDR3 sequences, of which over 20% are seen a single time; roughly 4% belongs to the top ten. The same specimen was also included in a second study, on T cells expressing NK-cell markers.

The sequenced sample consisted of PBMCs. The receptors derive from a woman younger than 30 in good health. Both conserved end residues are part of each CDR3. The D gene is left open where the match is weak. Size is stated for part of the rows, as once, few or many counts, or as a class when the clone is expanded.

d_call: TRBD1; clone_size: few; j_call: TRBJ2-7; v_call: TRBV29-1; cdr3_aa: CSVRQGEEQYF; cdr3_nt: TGCAGCGTTCGACAGGGAGAAGAGCAGTACTTC
d_call: TRBD1; clone_size: few; j_call: TRBJ1-1; v_call: TRBV12-3/TRBV12-4; cdr3_aa: CASSFPRQGAFF; cdr3_nt: TGTGCCAGCTCCTTCCCTCGACAGGGGGCTTTCTTT
d_call: -; clone_size: few; j_call: TRBJ1-1; v_call: TRBV20-1; cdr3_aa: CSARDLGMIEAFF; cdr3_nt: TGCAGTGCTAGAGATCTTGGCATGATTGAAGCTTTCTTT
d_call: TRBD2; clone_size: -; j_call: TRBJ2-2; v_call: TRBV15; cdr3_aa: CATSSQLAGAQTGELFF; cdr3_nt: TGTGCCACCAGCAGCCAACTAGCGGGGGCCCAAACCGGGGAGCTGTTTTTT
d_call: TRBD2; clone_size: -; j_call: TRBJ2-1; v_call: TRBV6-5; cdr3_aa: CASCYLSGTSDEQFF; cdr3_nt: TGTGCCAGCTGTTACCTGTCCGGGACTAGCGATGAGCAGTTCTTC
d_call: TRBD1; clone_size: -; j_call: TRBJ1-1; v_call: TRBV2; cdr3_aa: CASSEGQAEAFF; cdr3_nt: TGTGCCAGCAGTGAGGGACAGGCGGAAGCTTTCTTT
d_call: -; clone_size: -; j_call: TRBJ2-7; v_call: TRBV7-2; cdr3_aa: CASSFWGRVNEQYF; cdr3_nt: TGTGCCAGCAGCTTTTGGGGGCGCGTCAACGAGCAGTACTTC
d_call: TRBD1; clone_size: few; j_call: TRBJ2-7; v_call: TRBV12-3/TRBV12-4; cdr3_aa: CASSPMLGTGKQYF; cdr3_nt: TGTGCCAGCAGTCCAATGTTGGGGACAGGAAAGCAGTACTTC
d_call: TRBD1; clone_size: many; j_call: TRBJ2-1; v_call: TRBV20-1; cdr3_aa: CSARQGAYNEQFF; cdr3_nt: TGCAGTGCAAGACAGGGGGCCTACAATGAGCAGTTCTTC
d_call: -; clone_size: -; j_call: TRBJ1-1; v_call: TRBV27; cdr3_aa: CASNTNRDTEAFF; cdr3_nt: TGTGCCAGCAATACGAACAGGGACACTGAAGCTTTCTTT
d_call: TRBD2; clone_size: -; j_call: TRBJ2-1; v_call: TRBV6-5; cdr3_aa: CASSYPGGGAGNEQFF; cdr3_nt: TGTGCCAGCAGTTACCCCGGCGGGGGGGCCGGCAATGAGCAGTTCTTC
d_call: -; clone_size: -; j_call: TRBJ2-7; v_call: TRBV20-1; cdr3_aa: CSASRNYYEQYF; cdr3_nt: TGCAGTGCTAGCAGGAATTACTACGAGCAGTACTTC
d_call: TRBD2; clone_size: -; j_call: TRBJ2-2; v_call: TRBV4-1; cdr3_aa: CASSQGLAGGLKELFF; cdr3_nt: TGCGCCAGCAGCCAAGGACTAGCGGGAGGGCTCAAGGAGCTGTTTTTT
d_call: -; clone_size: few; j_call: TRBJ2-5; v_call: TRBV5-4; cdr3_aa: CASSLEKGRETQYF; cdr3_nt: TGTGCCAGCAGCTTGGAGAAGGGGCGGGAGACCCAGTACTTC
d_call: TRBD1; clone_size: -; j_call: TRBJ2-7; v_call: TRBV7-2; cdr3_aa: CASTPSTGMGEQYF; cdr3_nt: TGTGCCAGCACCCCATCGACAGGGATGGGCGAGCAGTACTTC
d_call: TRBD1; clone_size: -; j_call: TRBJ2-7; v_call: TRBV24-1; cdr3_aa: CATSARQGGAYEQYF; cdr3_nt: TGTGCCACCAGTGCCAGACAGGGGGGTGCCTACGAGCAGTACTTC
d_call: -; clone_size: -; j_call: TRBJ2-7; v_call: TRBV29-1; cdr3_aa: CSVVPTALPYEQYF; cdr3_nt: TGCAGCGTGGTACCGACAGCTTTACCTTACGAGCAGTACTTC
d_call: TRBD1; clone_size: many; j_call: TRBJ1-2; v_call: TRBV7-9; cdr3_aa: CASSWTGRGYGYTF; cdr3_nt: TGTGCCAGCAGCTGGACAGGGCGCGGCTATGGCTACACCTTC
d_call: TRBD1; clone_size: few; j_call: TRBJ1-2; v_call: TRBV29-1; cdr3_aa: CSVVVRGTGKGEGYTF; cdr3_nt: TGCAGCGTTGTTGTGAGGGGGACAGGGAAAGGTGAAGGCTACACCTTC
d_call: -; clone_size: -; j_call: TRBJ1-1; v_call: TRBV12-3/TRBV12-4; cdr3_aa: CASSPLLGRFTEAFF; cdr3_nt: TGTGCCAGCAGTCCGCTACTAGGAAGGTTCACTGAAGCTTTCTTT
d_call: -; clone_size: -; j_call: TRBJ1-1; v_call: TRBV20-1; cdr3_aa: CSASQGYTEAFF; cdr3_nt: TGCAGTGCTTCTCAGGGATACACTGAAGCTTTCTTT
d_call: -; clone_size: -; j_call: TRBJ1-2; v_call: TRBV15; cdr3_aa: CATSRGQAMTEGYTF; cdr3_nt: TGTGCCACCAGCAGAGGACAGGCGATGACTGAAGGCTACACCTTC
d_call: -; clone_size: few; j_call: TRBJ2-7; v_call: TRBV12-3/TRBV12-4; cdr3_aa: CASSPQGLVAEQYF; cdr3_nt: TGTGCCAGCAGCCCTCAGGGACTCGTGGCTGAGCAGTACTTC
d_call: -; clone_size: few; j_call: TRBJ2-1; v_call: TRBV29-1; cdr3_aa: CSVVQRTPTYNEQFF; cdr3_nt: TGCAGCGTGGTCCAACGGACACCTACCTACAATGAGCAGTTCTTC
d_call: -; clone_size: -; j_call: TRBJ2-1; v_call: TRBV4-1; cdr3_aa: CASSQVNIISYNEQFF; cdr3_nt: TGCGCCAGCAGCCAAGTTAACATTATCTCCTACAATGAGCAGTTCTTC
d_call: -; clone_size: -; j_call: TRBJ2-5; v_call: TRBV29-1; cdr3_aa: CSVEAPGPGETQYF; cdr3_nt: TGCAGCGTTGAAGCTCCGGGACCGGGAGAGACCCAGTACTTC
d_call: TRBD1; clone_size: many; j_call: TRBJ1-4; v_call: TRBV9; cdr3_aa: CASSRGQGSGKLFF; cdr3_nt: TGTGCCAGCAGCCGGGGACAGGGGTCGGGAAAACTGTTTTTT
d_call: -; clone_size: -; j_call: TRBJ1-1; v_call: TRBV5-1; cdr3_aa: CASSTGADTEAFF; cdr3_nt: TGCGCCAGCTCGACAGGCGCGGACACTGAAGCTTTCTTT
d_call: TRBD1; clone_size: -; j_call: TRBJ1-1; v_call: TRBV7-2; cdr3_aa: CASGHRGRKTARTEAFF; cdr3_nt: TGTGCCAGCGGCCACAGGGGGCGTAAAACGGCGAGAACTGAAGCTTTCTTT
d_call: -; clone_size: -; j_call: TRBJ1-5; v_call: TRBV12-5; cdr3_aa: CASGLEGLNQPQHF; cdr3_nt: TGTGCTAGTGGTTTGGAGGGGCTCAATCAGCCCCAGCATTTT
d_call: -; clone_size: many; j_call: TRBJ2-2; v_call: TRBV27; cdr3_aa: CASSAWGRGELFF; cdr3_nt: TGTGCCAGCAGTGCTTGGGGGCGCGGGGAGCTGTTTTTT
d_call: -; clone_size: few; j_call: TRBJ2-7; v_call: TRBV5-5; cdr3_aa: CASSLSPREQYF; cdr3_nt: TGTGCCAGCAGCTTAAGCCCGAGAGAGCAGTACTTC
d_call: -; clone_size: few; j_call: TRBJ1-2; v_call: TRBV4-3; cdr3_aa: CASSQSDDYGYTF; cdr3_nt: TGCGCCAGCAGCCAATCGGACGACTATGGCTACACCTTC
d_call: TRBD2; clone_size: -; j_call: TRBJ2-7; v_call: TRBV29-1; cdr3_aa: CSVETSGDLSYEQYF; cdr3_nt: TGCAGCGTTGAAACTAGCGGGGACCTATCCTACGAGCAGTACTTC
d_call: -; clone_size: many; j_call: TRBJ1-5; v_call: TRBV7-2; cdr3_aa: CASSLDGFRNQPQHF; cdr3_nt: TGTGCCAGCAGCTTAGACGGGTTTCGGAATCAGCCCCAGCATTTT
d_call: -; clone_size: few; j_call: TRBJ1-5; v_call: TRBV5-6; cdr3_aa: CASSLSGALNQPQHF; cdr3_nt: TGTGCCAGCAGCTTGTCGGGGGCACTTAATCAGCCCCAGCATTTT
d_call: TRBD2; clone_size: -; j_call: TRBJ2-5; v_call: TRBV6-5; cdr3_aa: CASSYGGGRETQYF; cdr3_nt: TGTGCCAGCAGTTACGGGGGAGGGCGAGAGACCCAGTACTTC
d_call: TRBD1; clone_size: few; j_call: TRBJ2-3; v_call: TRBV20-1; cdr3_aa: CSARLRGLPDTQYF; cdr3_nt: TGCAGTGCCCGGTTGAGGGGGCTTCCGGATACGCAGTATTTT
d_call: TRBD2; clone_size: many; j_call: TRBJ2-7; v_call: TRBV12-3/TRBV12-4; cdr3_aa: CASSLLGTTGEQYF; cdr3_nt: TGTGCCAGCAGTTTACTAGGGACTACTGGCGAGCAGTACTTC